The rows below give T cell receptor beta chains drawn from one sample of a study of control samples from healthy donors and cancer patients. Data came from immunoSEQ multiplex PCR; TCRdb stores just in-frame clones and leaves some out. The table records roughly 51,000 clones, roughly 90% of them present only once. The sequencing input was PBMCs. The receptors come from a middle-aged man with colorectal cancer. Both conserved end residues are part of each CDR3. A D gene is named only where the DNA matches it firmly. Part of the rows lack a size; the others show once, few, many or a class for expanded clones.

TRBV12-3/TRBV12-4	NA	NA	TRBJ2-1	CAISTTNEQFF	TGTGCCATCTCGACCACGAATGAGCAGTTCTTC
TRBV28	NA	TRBD1	TRBJ1-2	CASSRTGRTYGYTF	TGTGCCAGCAGTCGGACAGGGCGCACCTATGGCTACACCTTC
TRBV5-1	NA	NA	TRBJ2-4	CASSRGTVENIQYF	TGCGCCAGCAGCCGCGGGACAGTTGAAAACATTCAGTACTTC
TRBV5-4	NA	TRBD2	TRBJ2-1	CASSLAGIAGGEQFF	TGTGCCAGCAGCTTGGCCGGGATAGCGGGAGGGGAGCAGTTCTTC
TRBV11-2	NA	NA	TRBJ2-1	CASSSLSSRSYNEQFF	TGTGCCAGCAGCTCATTAAGTAGTAGGTCCTACAATGAGCAGTTCTTC
TRBV25-1	NA	TRBD1	TRBJ2-5	CASTLTGQETQYF	TGTGCCAGCACATTGACAGGGCAAGAGACCCAGTACTTC
TRBV12-5	NA	NA	TRBJ1-1	CASGLPHQYLLNTEAFF	TGTGCTAGTGGTTTGCCTCACCAATATTTATTGAACACTGAAGCTTTCTTT
TRBV28	NA	NA	TRBJ1-2	CASSPSMGVYFYNYGYTF	TGTGCCAGCAGTCCCTCCATGGGGGTCTACTTCTATAACTATGGCTACACCTTC
TRBV12-3/TRBV12-4	NA	NA	TRBJ1-1	CASSRLSSTEAFF	TGTGCCAGCAGTAGATTATCTAGCACTGAAGCTTTCTTT
TRBV6-6	NA	NA	TRBJ2-3	CASSGLPREDTQYF	TGTGCCAGCAGCGGACTCCCCCGGGAGGATACGCAGTATTTT
TRBV2	NA	NA	TRBJ2-3	CASTSQGDTDTQYF	TGTGCCAGCACGTCGCAGGGCGACACAGATACGCAGTATTTT
TRBV28	NA	TRBD2	TRBJ2-7	CASRGTSGRAYEQYF	TGTGCCAGCAGGGGGACTAGCGGGAGGGCCTACGAGCAGTACTTC
TRBV5-1	NA	TRBD1	TRBJ1-2	CASSLDRALNYGYTF	TGCGCCAGCAGCCTGGACAGGGCGCTTAACTATGGCTACACCTTC
TRBV6-4	NA	NA	TRBJ2-1	CASSEFPPPEADEQFF	TGTGCCAGCAGTGAGTTCCCCCCTCCGGAGGCCGATGAGCAGTTCTTC
TRBV7-9	once	TRBD2	TRBJ2-2	CASSSNSIAGVSNTGELFF	TGTGCCAGCAGCTCCAATAGCATAGCGGGAGTATCGAACACCGGGGAGCTGTTTTTT